One and the same sample provided the 15 T cell receptor beta chains below, sequenced in a study of shared clonotypes between healthy human individuals. Method: immunoSEQ multiplex PCR; TCRdb's copy keeps in-frame clones and lacks some. Among 97,000 or so clones, around 43% were seen once, and the ten largest hold roughly 16%. Sequenced material: PBMCs. The source of these receptors is a middle-aged woman in good health. Some clones in this sample may be carry-over from other donors' samples.

This chain joins TRBV9 and TRBJ1-2; 7 bases are shared with TRBD1. CDR3 length: 12 amino acids. Germline V gene lookup returns CDR1 SGDLS and CDR2 YYNGEE. V was clipped by 2 bases and J by 9 bases; unmatched bases: 4. The CDR3 reads CASSVGQASYTF. The DNA of the CDR3 is TGTGCCAGCAGCGTCGGACAGGCTAGCTACACCTTC.

This rearrangement joins TRBV30 to TRBJ2-5, with 7 bases fitting TRBD2. The DNA end favors TRBJ2-7, so the J call may be wrong. The CDR3 consists of 14 residues. CDR1 is GTSNPN, CDR2 SVGIG, per germline (reference sequence). The CDR3 is CAWRHPAGYYEQYF. CDR3 nucleotides: TGTGCCTGGAGGCATCCAGCGGGATATTACGAGCAGTACTTC.

About this clone: One junction end does not reproduce the germline sequence, and a read error may be involved. The chain couples TRBV7-2 to TRBJ2-2; TRBD2 aligns across 7 bases. The CDR3 loop spans 16 amino acids. The V gene's germline CDR1 is SGHTA and CDR2 FQGNSA. Written as DNA, the CDR3 is TGTGCCAGCAGCTCACAGATACTAGCGAAGACCGGGGAGCTGTTTTTT. This sequence encodes CASSSQILAKTGELFF.

This clone was found a few times. This rearrangement joins TRBV5-4 to TRBJ2-3; D not resolved. Trimming removed 3 bases from V and 13 bases from J, with 15 bases in between. In germline, CDR1 is SGHNT, CDR2 YYREEE (reference sequence). The CDR3 is 12 residues long. The CDR3 sequence is CASSSSPDREYF. The CDR3, as DNA: TGTGCCAGCAGCTCTAGTCCAGATAGGGAGTATTTT.

The genes are TRBV2 and TRBJ2-7; 8 bases match TRBD1. The J segment lost 7 bases and the V segment lost 3 bases, leaving 8 bases of the junction unmatched. The CDR3 consists of 14 residues. The germline V gene has CDR1 SNHLY and CDR2 FYNNEI. The CDR3 region is CASSDGTGPSEQYF. The CDR3 DNA reads as TGTGCCAGCAGTGACGGGACAGGCCCCTCGGAGCAGTACTTC.

This clone was picked up many times. In DNA form, the CDR3 reads TGCAGCGCCCAACCCAGGGGTGGAACCGGGGAGCTGTTTTTT. Its translation is CSAQPRGGTGELFF. The chain is built from TRBV29-1 and TRBJ2-2; tentative D call: TRBD1 (6 bases). Between the trimmed V and J ends, which lost 7 bases and 5 bases, there was a span of 17 bases. Germline V gene sequence: CDR1 SQVTM, CDR2 ANQGSEA. This CDR3 comprises 14 residues.

This clone was seen more than once but under ten times. This chain connects TRBV15 to TRBJ2-5; TRBD2 matches at 7 bases. The CDR3 runs to 13 residues. V shed 1 base, J shed 5 bases, and the junction held 1 base outside the gene matches. From germline, CDR1 is LNHNV and CDR2 YYDKDF (reference sequence). The CDR3 nucleotides read TGTGCCACCAGCAGAGGCGGGAGTGAGACCCAGTACTTC. Residues: CATSRGGSETQYF.

This clone was found a few times. The V gene is TRBV9, the J gene TRBJ2-7; D is possibly TRBD1 or TRBD2 (5 bases each). Trimming left V 5 bases short and J 6 bases short, with 18 bases between. CDR3 length equals 14 residues. The germline CDR1 and CDR2 sequences are SGDLS and YYNGEE. In nucleotides, the CDR3 is TGTGCCAGCAGGACGGGGCCCCGGGACGGCGAGCAGTACTTC. Translating it yields CASRTGPRDGEQYF.

As regards this clone: This likely stems from a read error, as it lies one base from a far larger clone. The chain combines TRBV10-3 with TRBJ2-7; 7 nucleotides align to TRBD1. The CDR3 length is 15 residues. Germline-derived CDR1 and CDR2 are ENHRY and SYGVKD. The DNA of the CDR3 is TGTGCCATCAGTGACACAGGGGTGGGAAGCTACGGGCAGTACTTC. The encoded protein is CAISDTGVGSYGQYF.

The sample holds many counts of this clone. The chain employs TRBV5-4 and TRBJ2-7, with 8 bases fitting TRBD2. Germline loops: CDR1 SGHNT, CDR2 YYREEE (reference sequence). This CDR3 has 16 residues. J lost 5 bases, V lost 4 bases, and 14 bases had no gene match. The CDR3 here is CASSPLPGAGGDEQYF. CDR3 coding DNA: TGTGCCAGCAGCCCCCTCCCGGGTGCGGGAGGCGACGAGCAGTACTTC. The variable domain in full, with the rest retrieved from reference TRBV5-4 and TRBJ2-7, is ETGVTQSPTHLIKTRGQQVTLRCSSQSGHNTVSWYQQALGQGPQFIFQYYREEENGRGNFPPRFSGLQFPNYSSELNVNALELDDSALYLCASSPLPGAGGDEQYFGPGTRLTVT.

This clone was found a few times. The rearrangement joins TRBV18 to TRBJ1-1; D not certain. Trimming took 4 bases from V and 4 from J, leaving 10 bases between them. From germline, CDR1 is KGHSH and CDR2 LQKENI. The CDR3 sequence is 13 residues long. CDR3 DNA sequence: TGTGCCAGCTCACTGGGAGGAAGCACTGAAGCTTTCTTT. Amino acids: CASSLGGSTEAFF.

As for this clone: Germline and junction disagree at one end, which may indicate a read error. The chain links TRBV11-2 to TRBJ1-1; no definite D call. The CDR3 is made up of 12 amino acids. Germline V gene sequence: CDR1 SGHAT, CDR2 FQNNGV. The CDR3 reads CASSFDCSEAFF. As DNA, the CDR3 is TGTGCCAGCAGCTTTGACTGCAGTGAAGCTTTCTTC.

This chain connects TRBV19 to TRBJ1-3; D is uncertain. Trimming pared 5 bases from V and 2 bases from J, leaving 4 bases between. The CDR3 consists of 12 residues. Germline lookup yields CDR1 LNHDA and CDR2 SQIVND (reference sequence). The DNA for the CDR3 is TGTGCCAGTAGTGGTCCTGGAAACACCATATATTTT. Translating gives CASSGPGNTIYF. Based on the CDR3 plus reference TRBV19 and TRBJ1-3, the full variable domain is DGGITQSPKYLFRKEGQNVTLSCEQNLNHDAMYWYRQDPGQGLRLIYYSQIVNDFQKGDIAEGYSVSREKKESFPLTVTSAQKNPTAFYLCASSGPGNTIYFGEGSWLTVV.

This clone was detected only once. The J gene is TRBJ2-5, the V gene TRBV7-6, with D unclear. This CDR3 comprises 14 residues. V dropped 5 bases and J dropped 2 bases, with 12 bases sitting between them. Germline-derived CDR1 and CDR2 are SGHVS and FNYEAQ. The CDR3 DNA sequence: TGTGCCAGCAGCCTCGGTTTTGGGCAAGAGACCCAGTACTTC. Protein product: CASSLGFGQETQYF.

The gene calls are TRBV29-1 and TRBJ1-3; 8 bases fit TRBD1. The CDR3 runs 11 residues. Germline CDR1 reads SQVTM; CDR2 reads ANQGSEA. The junction had 2 bases not matched to a gene; V was cut back by 6 bases and J by 7 bases. For the CDR3, the DNA is TGCAGCGTGGGGACAGGCAACACCATATATTTT. Its protein product is CSVGTGNTIYF.